The 8 T cell receptor beta chains below all came from one sample that was sequenced in a study of blood T cell repertoires in COVID-19. TCRdb keeps only in-frame clones here, not all; method: immunoSEQ multiplex PCR. The table lists approximately 230,000 clones, about 80% of them singletons, with about 15% in the top ten. The sample comprised PBMCs or T cells enriched from blood (not recorded which). The receptors come from a man aged 40-49 years who had recovered from COVID-19.

This clone was detected only once. V gene TRBV11-3 combines with J gene TRBJ1-4, with D possibly matching TRBD1 (5 bases). Trimming left V 5 bases short and J 7 bases short, with 11 bases between. The CDR3 spans 13 residues. Germline-derived CDR1 and CDR2 are SGHNT and YENEEA. The CDR3 region has the DNA TGTGCCAGCAGCCTAAGGGGAGGTGAAAAACTGTTTTTT. Translation: CASSLRGGEKLFF.

The V call is TRBV6-1, the J call TRBJ2-5; D not resolved. The V end was cut by 0 bases, the J end by 4 bases, with 3 bases between. There are 12 residues in the CDR3. Germline V lookup: CDR1 MNHNS, CDR2 SASEGT. CDR3 region: CASSEARETQYF. Here the CDR3 DNA reads TGTGCCAGCAGTGAAGCCAGAGAGACCCAGTACTTC.

This chain joins TRBV7-9 and TRBJ2-1; possible D gene TRBD1, 5 bases. CDR3 length: 15 residues. From germline, CDR1 is SEHNR and CDR2 FQNEAQ (reference sequence). Trimming pared 5 bases from V and 1 base from J, leaving 12 bases between. In nucleotides, the CDR3 is TGTGCCAGCAGCGGGGCGGAAAGATCCTACAATGAGCAGTTCTTC. Its translation is CASSGAERSYNEQFF.

This clone was detected only once. The chain is built from TRBV18 and TRBJ1-1; no clear D. Germline V gives CDR1 KGHSH, CDR2 LQKENI. The ends were cut back, 0 bases at V and 8 bases at J, with 7 bases in the middle. CDR3 size: 12 residues. The CDR3: CASSPPYSEAFF. In DNA, the CDR3 is TGTGCCAGCTCACCACCGTATAGCGAAGCTTTCTTT.

The chain combines TRBV27 with TRBJ1-2, with TRBD1 matching over 9 bases. Germline V gene lookup returns CDR1 MNHEY and CDR2 SMNVEV (reference sequence). There are 13 residues in the CDR3. The junction had 4 bases not matched to a gene; V was cut back by 3 bases and J by 8 bases. CDR3 DNA: TGTGCCAGCAGTTTGGACAGGGGTAACGGCTACACCTTC. Its translation is CASSLDRGNGYTF.

The CDR3 DNA reads TGCGCCAGCAGGCTTGGGTCGGACAGCTTGTATTCACCCCTCCACTTT. This codes for CASRLGSDSLYSPLHF. The gene calls are TRBV5-1 and TRBJ1-6; D perhaps matches TRBD1 (6 bases). V was clipped by 5 bases and J by 8 bases, with 20 bases between them. Germline V gene lookup returns CDR1 SGHRS and CDR2 YFSETQ. The CDR3 length is 16 residues. Full variable domain (missing parts from reference TRBV5-1 and TRBJ1-6): KAGVTQTPRYLIKTRGQQVTLSCSPISGHRSVSWYQQTPGQGLQFLFEYFSETQRNKGNFPGRFSGRQFSNSRSEMNVSTLELGDSALYLCASRLGSDSLYSPLHFGNGTRLTVT.

This sequence joins TRBV9 and TRBJ2-1, with 8 bases identical to TRBD1. The CDR3 runs 15 residues. J lost 5 bases, V lost 3 bases, and 7 bases had no gene match. Germline CDR1 and CDR2: SGDLS and YYNGEE. This CDR3 reads CASSDRDRINNEQFF. As DNA, the CDR3 is TGTGCCAGCAGCGATCGGGACAGGATTAACAATGAGCAGTTCTTC. The whole variable domain, remainder taken from reference TRBV9 and TRBJ2-1, is DSGVTQTPKHLITATGQRVTLRCSPRSGDLSVYWYQQSLDQGLQFLIQYYNGEERAKGNILERFSAQQFPDLHSELNLSSLELGDSALYFCASSDRDRINNEQFFGPGTRLTVL.

This chain uses TRBV4-1 with TRBJ1-4; a possible D gene is TRBD1 (5 bases). Trimming removed 1 base from V and 7 bases from J, with 13 bases in between. CDR3 length equals 15 residues. CDR1 MGHRA and CDR2 YSYEKL come from the germline V gene. The CDR3 coding sequence is TGCGCCAGCAGCCAAGGGACGCTCGGGGGTGAAAAACTGTTTTTT. Translation gives CASSQGTLGGEKLFF.